The following is a TCR beta chain sequence with its context. Its specificity is not known. The sample originates from a study of CD8 T cells in ankylosing spondylitis. With 0 bases removed from V and 1 base from J, the gap between germline ends came to 10 bases. This CDR3 comprises 16 residues. CDR1 is SGHVS, CDR2 FQNEAQ, per germline. Study conclusions and caveats: The study looked at matched synovial fluid samples from ankylosing spondylitis patients. Disease-linked clones were reported to be significantly enriched there. Some motif variants had been reported before (in reactive arthritis synovial fluid and blood). Apparently characteristic of ankylosing spondylitis blood was a TCR beta motif (under ten highly homologous variants).

Via MiXCR, TCRdb re-called the 5' RACE reads, giving one row per CDR3 protein. The sample yields about 260,000 distinct CDR3 sequences, 15% to 20% seen once. The chain is built from TRBV7-8 and TRBJ2-1; a weak D match, TRBD2 (5 bases). The source of this sequence is a male donor with ankylosing spondylitis or in good health (not recorded which). The sample was blood, either unsorted or a sorted T cell fraction (not recorded which). The CDR3 reads CASSLAARGSYNEQFF. The CDR3 DNA sequence: TGTGCCAGCAGCTTAGCGGCTCGAGGGTCCTACAATGAGCAGTTCTTC.